The present TCR beta chain was sequenced within a study of blood T cell repertoires in COVID-19. There are a few counts of this clone. CDR3 length: 13 amino acids. CDR1 is LNHDA and CDR2 is SQIVND in the germline V gene (reference sequence). Between the trimmed V and J ends, which lost 6 bases and 4 bases, there was a span of 12 bases. Assignments of participants to cohorts depended upon their own reported clinical history. Clones were read by immunoSEQ multiplex PCR, and TCRdb kept only the in-frame ones, dropping some. Of about 330,000 clones listed, just over 85% are singletons. V and J are TRBV19 and TRBJ1-1, with unresolved D. The receptor was isolated from a woman aged 18 to 35 who had recovered from COVID-19. The source material was PBMCs or T cells enriched from blood (not recorded which). The CDR3 sequence: CASRSFVGTEAFF. Here the CDR3 DNA reads TGTGCCAGTAGATCCTTCGTCGGCACTGAAGCTTTCTTT.